Here is one T cell receptor (beta chain) with its context. These data belong to a study of T cell changes during pregnancy in multiple sclerosis. The assay was immunoSEQ multiplex PCR, and TCRdb's table has in-frame clones only and misses some. Of some 85,000 clones listed, around 93% are singletons. Trimming left V 3 bases short and J 4 bases short, with 9 bases between. The germline V gene encodes CDR1 GTSNPN and CDR2 SVGIG (reference sequence). CDR3 length: 12 residues. J is TRBJ1-1 and V is TRBV30; D is ambiguous. The source material was peripheral blood, sampled in the second trimester of pregnancy. The TCR originated in a female donor in good health, enrolled as a control in a pregnancy study. The chain's CDR3 is CAWSISGTEAFF. CDR3 sequence (DNA): TGTGCCTGGAGCATTAGTGGCACTGAAGCTTTCTTT.